A selection of T cell receptor beta chains follows, all from one sample in a study of blood T cell repertoires in COVID-19. TCRdb's copy holds only in-frame clones and misses some; the assay was immunoSEQ multiplex PCR. The table has some 360,000 clones, about nine tenths seen once; the top ten hold approximately 0.93%. Material: PBMCs or T cells enriched from blood (not recorded which). These receptors originate from a woman in her twenties or thirties who had been exposed to COVID-19. Each CDR3 is given with its conserved first and last residue. D genes are given only for firm matches. Clone size is given for some rows only: seen once, a few or many times, or a class if the clone is expanded.

size: .; D: .; V: TRBV2; J: TRBJ1-3; CDR3: CASSEAVADSGNTIYF; DNA: TGTGCCAGCAGTGAAGCGGTAGCAGACTCTGGAAACACCATATATTTT
size: .; D: .; V: TRBV7-8; J: TRBJ2-7; CDR3: CASSLRLDSYEQYF; DNA: TGTGCCAGCAGCCTCCGGTTAGACAGCTACGAGCAGTACTTC
size: .; D: TRBD1; V: TRBV7-2; J: TRBJ1-4; CDR3: CASSQVTGVINEKLFF; DNA: TGTGCCAGCAGCCAAGTGACAGGGGTCATTAATGAAAAACTGTTTTTT
size: .; D: TRBD1; V: TRBV28; J: TRBJ1-6; CDR3: CASSPGTASYNSPLHF; DNA: TGTGCCAGCAGTCCAGGGACAGCTAGCTATAATTCACCCCTCCACTTT
size: .; D: .; V: TRBV4-1; J: TRBJ2-3; CDR3: CASSQGALVSTDTQYF; DNA: TGCGCCAGCAGCCAAGGGGCCCTCGTTAGCACAGATACGCAGTATTTT
size: few; D: TRBD2; V: TRBV30; J: TRBJ2-7; CDR3: CAWSVQLAGGDEQYF; DNA: TGTGCCTGGAGTGTACAACTAGCGGGAGGGGACGAGCAGTACTTC
size: few; D: TRBD1; V: TRBV3-1/TRBV3-2; J: TRBJ2-7; CDR3: CASSLAGTGVPEQYF; DNA: TGTGCCAGCAGCCTAGCCGGGACAGGCGTTCCCGAGCAGTACTTC
size: .; D: TRBD2; V: TRBV14; J: TRBJ2-1; CDR3: CASSQYVVAGYNEQFF; DNA: TGTGCCAGCAGCCAATATGTGGTAGCGGGGTACAATGAGCAGTTCTTC
size: .; D: .; V: TRBV28; J: TRBJ2-7; CDR3: CASSLVSGGRIYEQYF; DNA: TGTGCCAGCAGTTTGGTGTCCGGCGGCAGAATCTACGAGCAGTACTTC
size: .; D: .; V: TRBV6-1; J: TRBJ1-5; CDR3: CASSEGGGNQPQHF; DNA: TGTGCCAGCAGTGAGGGAGGAGGTAATCAGCCCCAGCATTTT
size: .; D: .; V: TRBV7-8; J: TRBJ2-7; CDR3: CASSLVSQTFTYEQYF; DNA: TGTGCCAGCAGCTTAGTGTCCCAGACATTCACCTACGAGCAGTACTTC
size: once; D: TRBD1; V: TRBV28; J: TRBJ1-2; CDR3: CASRATVTGAYNYGYTF; DNA: TGTGCCAGCAGAGCTACTGTCACAGGGGCCTATAACTATGGCTACACCTTC
size: .; D: .; V: TRBV28; J: TRBJ2-1; CDR3: CASSLPPNHNEQFF; DNA: TGTGCCAGCAGTTTACCCCCCAATCACAATGAGCAGTTCTTC
size: .; D: .; V: TRBV19; J: TRBJ1-4; CDR3: CASSSTGPAPKLFF; DNA: TGTGCCAGTAGTTCGACAGGTCCGGCCCCAAAACTGTTTTTT
size: .; D: .; V: TRBV6-5; J: TRBJ1-6; CDR3: CASSYFQSKNSPLHF; DNA: TGTGCCAGCAGTTACTTTCAAAGCAAGAATTCACCCCTCCACTTT
size: .; D: TRBD1; V: TRBV28; J: TRBJ1-1; CDR3: CASTLLQGARVLNTEAFF; DNA: TGTGCCAGCACCCTTCTACAGGGGGCGCGGGTTTTGAACACTGAAGCTTTCTTT
size: .; D: TRBD2; V: TRBV6-5; J: TRBJ2-1; CDR3: CASSYRLAGHEQFF; DNA: TGTGCCAGCAGTTACAGGCTAGCGGGGCATGAGCAGTTCTTC
size: .; D: TRBD1; V: TRBV5-8; J: TRBJ1-3; CDR3: CASSFQGASGGNTIYF; DNA: TGTGCCAGCAGCTTCCAGGGGGCCTCGGGAGGAAACACCATATATTTT
size: once; D: .; V: TRBV7-6; J: TRBJ2-7; CDR3: CASSFRGASYEQYF; DNA: TGTGCCAGCAGCTTCCGGGGGGCCTCCTACGAGCAGTACTTC
size: .; D: .; V: TRBV23-1; J: TRBJ2-7; CDR3: CASSRPRIGEQYF; DNA: TGCGCCAGCAGTCGACCGAGGATAGGCGAGCAGTACTTC
size: .; D: TRBD1; V: TRBV7-9; J: TRBJ1-3; CDR3: CASSPTRTGWMSGNTIYF; DNA: TGTGCCAGCAGCCCGACCCGGACAGGGTGGATGTCTGGAAACACCATATATTTT
size: once; D: TRBD1; V: TRBV6-5; J: TRBJ2-7; CDR3: CASSYSGTAYEQYF; DNA: TGTGCCAGCAGTTACTCAGGGACAGCCTACGAGCAGTACTTC
size: once; D: TRBD1; V: TRBV30; J: TRBJ2-1; CDR3: CAWSVPRQGLSYNEQFF; DNA: TGTGCCTGGAGTGTACCCCGACAGGGTCTCTCCTACAATGAGCAGTTCTTC
size: once; D: .; V: TRBV11-3; J: TRBJ1-1; CDR3: CASSLDRPGLAFF; DNA: TGTGCCAGCAGCTTAGACCGGCCGGGTCTGGCTTTCTTT
size: .; D: TRBD1; V: TRBV7-9; J: TRBJ2-1; CDR3: CASRRTGLYNEQFF; DNA: TGTGCCAGCCGCCGGACAGGCCTCTACAATGAGCAGTTCTTC
size: .; D: .; V: TRBV2; J: TRBJ1-5; CDR3: CASSESYRGNQPQHF; DNA: TGTGCCAGCAGTGAATCTTACAGGGGCAATCAGCCCCAGCATTTT
size: .; D: .; V: TRBV12-3/TRBV12-4; J: TRBJ2-7; CDR3: CASSTGYEQYF; DNA: TGTGCCAGCAGCACTGGCTACGAGCAGTACTTC
size: .; D: .; V: TRBV25-1; J: TRBJ2-7; CDR3: CASSETPGSYEQYF; DNA: TGTGCCAGCAGTGAAACCCCAGGGTCCTACGAGCAGTACTTC
size: .; D: .; V: TRBV28; J: TRBJ1-4; CDR3: CASCLTDLNEKLFF; DNA: TGTGCCAGCTGCTTGACAGACCTTAATGAAAAACTGTTTTTT
size: .; D: TRBD1; V: TRBV7-7; J: TRBJ2-5; CDR3: CASSAGTVQETQYF; DNA: TGTGCCAGCAGCGCAGGGACAGTTCAAGAGACCCAGTACTTC
size: .; D: TRBD1; V: TRBV28; J: TRBJ2-7; CDR3: CASSLIQGAHNF; DNA: TGTGCCAGCAGTTTAATCCAGGGGGCGCATAACTTC
size: .; D: .; V: TRBV30; J: TRBJ2-1; CDR3: CAWGKLGGVFF; DNA: TGTGCCTGGGGAAAACTCGGAGGAGTGTTCTTC
size: .; D: .; V: TRBV19; J: TRBJ2-2; CDR3: CASSIVQMDTGELFF; DNA: TGTGCCAGTAGTATAGTTCAGATGGACACCGGGGAGCTGTTTTTT
size: once; D: TRBD2; V: TRBV15; J: TRBJ2-7; CDR3: CATGQGLGLAAREQYF; DNA: TGTGCCACAGGACAGGGATTGGGACTAGCGGCCCGCGAGCAGTACTTC
size: .; D: .; V: TRBV29-1; J: TRBJ2-3; CDR3: CSVEGQGGTDTQYF; DNA: TGCAGCGTTGAAGGGCAGGGCGGCACAGATACGCAGTATTTT
size: .; D: .; V: TRBV7-9; J: TRBJ2-7; CDR3: CASSLGALARDAYEQYF; DNA: TGTGCCAGCAGCTTAGGGGCGTTGGCGCGAGATGCCTACGAGCAGTACTTC
size: once; D: TRBD2; V: TRBV9; J: TRBJ2-2; CDR3: CASQGTSGTGELFF; DNA: TGTGCCAGCCAAGGGACTAGCGGGACCGGGGAGCTGTTTTTT
size: .; D: TRBD1; V: TRBV7-7; J: TRBJ2-7; CDR3: CASSPTAGTGFYEQYF; DNA: TGTGCCAGCAGCCCGACCGCGGGGACAGGATTTTACGAGCAGTACTTC
size: .; D: TRBD2; V: TRBV2; J: TRBJ2-3; CDR3: CASSLGLRTDTQYF; DNA: TGTGCCAGCAGCTTGGGACTACGCACAGATACGCAGTATTTT
size: .; D: .; V: TRBV6-5; J: TRBJ1-1; CDR3: CASLFDWNTEAFF; DNA: TGTGCCAGCTTGTTTGACTGGAACACTGAAGCTTTCTTT
size: .; D: .; V: TRBV2; J: TRBJ1-1; CDR3: CASSITGNTEAFF; DNA: TGTGCCAGCAGTATCACAGGGAACACTGAAGCTTTCTTT